This is a list of T cell receptor beta chains from one sample in a study of post-analysis software for immune sequencing data. TCRdb re-derived calls from the PCR reads in MiXCR, one entry per CDR3 protein. The data contain around 710,000 distinct CDR3 sequences, roughly 50% of them singletons. The specimen was blood. These receptors were taken from a girl aged 10-17 years with multiple sclerosis. The CDR3 runs from the conserved cysteine through the conserved F or W. The D gene is left open where the match is weak. For some rows the clone size is stated as once, few or many, or as a class when expanded; others skip it.

abundance: .; v_gene: TRBV15; j_gene: TRBJ2-1; d_gene: .; CDR3aa: CATSRLRGRETQFF; CDR3nt: TGTGCCACCAGCAGACTCCGCGGAAGGGAGACCCAGTTCTTC
abundance: .; v_gene: TRBV30; j_gene: TRBJ1-6; d_gene: .; CDR3aa: CAWSPSTNSPLHF; CDR3nt: TGTGCCTGGAGCCCGTCGACGAATTCACCCCTCCACTTT
abundance: .; v_gene: TRBV7-8; j_gene: TRBJ2-3; d_gene: .; CDR3aa: CASSLNRVRGTDTQYF; CDR3nt: TGTGCCAGCAGCTTAAACAGGGTACGGGGCACAGATACGCAGTATTTT
abundance: .; v_gene: TRBV24-1; j_gene: TRBJ2-2; d_gene: TRBD2; CDR3aa: CATSDWLAGALNTGELFF; CDR3nt: TGTGCCACCAGTGACTGGCTAGCGGGAGCGTTGAACACCGGGGAGCTGTTTTTT
abundance: few; v_gene: TRBV20-1; j_gene: TRBJ2-1; d_gene: TRBD2; CDR3aa: CSATWSGTSYNEQFF; CDR3nt: TGCAGTGCCACCTGGAGCGGGACCTCCTACAATGAGCAGTTCTTC
abundance: few; v_gene: TRBV6-6; j_gene: TRBJ2-5; d_gene: TRBD2; CDR3aa: CASSYGLAGSQETQYF; CDR3nt: TGTGCCAGCAGTTACGGACTAGCGGGCTCGCAAGAGACCCAGTACTTC
abundance: .; v_gene: TRBV12-3/TRBV12-4; j_gene: TRBJ2-3; d_gene: .; CDR3aa: CASSLEARATQYF; CDR3nt: TGTGCCAGCAGTTTAGAGGCAAGGGCTACGCAGTATTTT
abundance: .; v_gene: TRBV29-1; j_gene: TRBJ2-7; d_gene: TRBD2; CDR3aa: CSVSGTSGPGHYEQYF; CDR3nt: TGCAGCGTCTCCGGGACTAGCGGCCCCGGCCACTACGAGCAGTACTTC
abundance: few; v_gene: TRBV13; j_gene: TRBJ1-2; d_gene: .; CDR3aa: CASSFGGWGQDYGYTF; CDR3nt: TGTGCCAGCAGCTTCGGCGGTTGGGGGCAGGACTATGGCTACACCTTC
abundance: few; v_gene: TRBV21-1; j_gene: TRBJ2-3; d_gene: .; CDR3aa: CASRKTSGRATDTQYF; CDR3nt: TGTGCCAGCAGAAAGACTAGCGGGAGGGCGACAGATACGCAGTATTTT
abundance: .; v_gene: TRBV7-3; j_gene: TRBJ2-1; d_gene: TRBD2; CDR3aa: CASSSPSSGRGNEQFF; CDR3nt: TGTGCCAGCAGCTCGCCATCTAGCGGGAGGGGCAATGAGCAGTTCTTC
abundance: few; v_gene: TRBV24-1; j_gene: TRBJ2-5; d_gene: .; CDR3aa: CATSDYGLTGQETQYF; CDR3nt: TGTGCCACCAGTGATTACGGCCTAACAGGCCAAGAGACCCAGTACTTC
abundance: .; v_gene: TRBV29-1; j_gene: TRBJ1-1; d_gene: .; CDR3aa: CSAGGGRNTEAFF; CDR3nt: TGCAGCGCTGGGGGGGGCCGGAACACTGAAGCTTTCTTT
abundance: .; v_gene: TRBV25-1; j_gene: TRBJ1-1; d_gene: .; CDR3aa: CASSDSRYDTEAFF; CDR3nt: TGTGCCAGCAGTGATAGTAGGTACGACACTGAAGCTTTCTTT
abundance: few; v_gene: TRBV10-3; j_gene: TRBJ2-1; d_gene: TRBD2; CDR3aa: CAISEPPSGRGNEQFF; CDR3nt: TGTGCCATCAGTGAGCCCCCTAGCGGGAGAGGGAATGAGCAGTTCTTC
abundance: .; v_gene: TRBV3-1; j_gene: TRBJ1-2; d_gene: .; CDR3aa: CASSQGGNGYTF; CDR3nt: TGTGCCAGCAGCCAAGGAGGGAATGGCTACACCTTC
abundance: .; v_gene: TRBV5-1; j_gene: TRBJ2-7; d_gene: TRBD1; CDR3aa: CASSPGDSRSYGQYF; CDR3nt: TGCGCCAGCAGCCCTGGGGACAGCCGCTCCTATGGGCAGTACTTC
abundance: .; v_gene: TRBV9; j_gene: TRBJ2-7; d_gene: TRBD1; CDR3aa: CASSVGDRDYEQYF; CDR3nt: TGTGCCAGCAGCGTAGGGGACAGGGACTACGAGCAGTACTTC
abundance: .; v_gene: TRBV15; j_gene: TRBJ2-1; d_gene: .; CDR3aa: CATSVRETAYNEQFF; CDR3nt: TGTGCCACCAGCGTACGGGAGACGGCCTACAATGAGCAGTTCTTC
abundance: once; v_gene: TRBV5-6; j_gene: TRBJ2-7; d_gene: TRBD2; CDR3aa: CASSLGLGLAVPYEQYF; CDR3nt: TGTGCCAGCAGCTTGGGCTTGGGACTAGCGGTACCCTACGAGCAGTACTTC
abundance: .; v_gene: TRBV7-8; j_gene: TRBJ1-2; d_gene: .; CDR3aa: CASSLAPWSGQVPGGYTF; CDR3nt: TGTGCCAGCAGCTTAGCTCCTTGGTCAGGGCAGGTCCCAGGCGGCTACACCTTC
abundance: .; v_gene: TRBV4-2; j_gene: TRBJ2-1; d_gene: TRBD2; CDR3aa: CASSQVGTSGRGDEQFF; CDR3nt: TGTGCCAGCAGCCAAGTCGGGACTAGCGGGAGAGGGGACGAGCAGTTCTTC
abundance: few; v_gene: TRBV27; j_gene: TRBJ1-6; d_gene: TRBD1; CDR3aa: CASSGQGNPFSPLHF; CDR3nt: TGTGCCAGCAGTGGACAGGGAAATCCCTTCTCACCCCTCCACTTT
abundance: .; v_gene: TRBV7-9; j_gene: TRBJ2-7; d_gene: .; CDR3aa: CASSSRGTAGNEQYF; CDR3nt: TGTGCCAGCAGCTCCCGGGGCACGGCGGGGAATGAGCAGTACTTC
abundance: .; v_gene: TRBV12-3/TRBV12-4; j_gene: TRBJ1-1; d_gene: .; CDR3aa: CASSPSDGNTEAFF; CDR3nt: TGTGCCAGCAGTCCTTCGGACGGGAACACTGAAGCTTTCTTT
abundance: once; v_gene: TRBV5-8; j_gene: TRBJ1-4; d_gene: TRBD1; CDR3aa: CASSTGTGDLGATNEKLFF; CDR3nt: TGTGCCAGCAGCACCGGGACAGGGGACCTGGGGGCAACTAATGAAAAACTGTTTTTT
abundance: few; v_gene: TRBV20-1; j_gene: TRBJ2-7; d_gene: TRBD2; CDR3aa: CSVRGTSGRQAYEQYF; CDR3nt: TGCAGTGTCCGAGGGACTAGCGGGAGGCAGGCCTACGAGCAGTACTTC
abundance: few; v_gene: TRBV7-2; j_gene: TRBJ1-2; d_gene: TRBD1; CDR3aa: CASSRFGTGVVGGYTF; CDR3nt: TGTGCCAGCAGTCGTTTTGGGACAGGGGTTGTGGGGGGCTACACCTTC
abundance: few; v_gene: TRBV6-6; j_gene: TRBJ2-2; d_gene: .; CDR3aa: CASSSLQTGELFF; CDR3nt: TGTGCCAGCAGTTCCCTTCAAACCGGGGAGCTGTTTTTT
abundance: .; v_gene: TRBV9; j_gene: TRBJ2-3; d_gene: TRBD2; CDR3aa: CASSIERESTDTQYF; CDR3nt: TGTGCCAGCAGCATCGAGCGGGAGAGCACAGATACGCAGTATTTT
abundance: once; v_gene: TRBV6-6; j_gene: TRBJ2-4; d_gene: TRBD2; CDR3aa: CASRKLGGGNIQYF; CDR3nt: TGTGCCAGCAGAAAACTGGGGGGGGGAAACATTCAGTACTTC
abundance: .; v_gene: TRBV3-1; j_gene: TRBJ2-1; d_gene: TRBD2; CDR3aa: CASSPVLREAYNEQFF; CDR3nt: TGTGCCAGCAGCCCTGTTTTGCGGGAGGCCTACAATGAGCAGTTCTTC
abundance: .; v_gene: TRBV29-1; j_gene: TRBJ1-1; d_gene: TRBD1; CDR3aa: CSVRRGPKGTEAFF; CDR3nt: TGCAGCGTGCGAAGGGGGCCTAAGGGCACTGAAGCTTTCTTT
abundance: once; v_gene: TRBV27; j_gene: TRBJ2-3; d_gene: .; CDR3aa: CASSSGLDTQYF; CDR3nt: TGTGCCAGCAGTTCGGGGCTAGATACGCAGTATTTT
abundance: .; v_gene: TRBV5-1; j_gene: TRBJ2-7; d_gene: .; CDR3aa: CASSWGRNEQYF; CDR3nt: TGCGCCAGCAGTTGGGGTAGGAATGAGCAGTACTTC
abundance: few; v_gene: TRBV29-1; j_gene: TRBJ2-3; d_gene: TRBD2; CDR3aa: CSVEVSSGGTDTQYF; CDR3nt: TGCAGCGTTGAAGTATCTAGCGGAGGCACAGATACGCAGTATTTT
abundance: once; v_gene: TRBV5-1; j_gene: TRBJ2-3; d_gene: .; CDR3aa: CAGSQTRDTQYF; CDR3nt: TGCGCCGGCAGCCAGACCCGGGATACGCAGTATTTT
abundance: .; v_gene: TRBV10-3; j_gene: TRBJ2-7; d_gene: .; CDR3aa: CAASIGGLGSYEQYF; CDR3nt: TGTGCCGCATCGATCGGGGGGCTCGGTTCCTACGAGCAGTACTTC
abundance: .; v_gene: TRBV20-1; j_gene: TRBJ1-6; d_gene: .; CDR3aa: CSAPLQGTNNSPLHF; CDR3nt: TGCAGTGCTCCCCTACAGGGAACTAATAATTCACCCCTCCACTTT
abundance: few; v_gene: TRBV27; j_gene: TRBJ2-5; d_gene: .; CDR3aa: CASSSGRDAGTQYF; CDR3nt: TGTGCCAGCAGTTCCGGACGAGACGCAGGGACCCAGTACTTC
abundance: few; v_gene: TRBV5-1; j_gene: TRBJ2-7; d_gene: TRBD2; CDR3aa: CASSFFPSGSDTYEQYF; CDR3nt: TGCGCCAGCAGCTTTTTCCCTAGCGGGAGCGATACCTACGAGCAGTACTTC